This TCR beta chain comes out of a study of cytomegalovirus exposure and HLA in healthy donors. Notes on the study in general: At a 0.05 false discovery rate, a later analysis found approximately 15,000 TCR beta sequences to be associated with HLA alleles. Most sequenced TCRs were rare (though some public TCRs occurred in many donors). An ancestry cluster, one associated with Asian ancestry, reportedly showed fewer N-insertions than the approximately 670-donor mean in a later analysis.

With 1 base clipped from V and 5 bases from J, the junction kept 6 bases outside the gene matches. There are 15 residues in the CDR3. Germline V gene data show CDR1 as SGHTA and CDR2 as FQGNSA. The PCR used 60 Vbeta and 13 Jbeta primers. As processed by the authors: The count from a later analysis was about 80 million unique TCR beta chains, 9.5 million to 11 million of them shared. Sequencing was performed with immunoSEQ multiplex PCR; in TCRdb, only in-frame clones are kept and a portion is missing. V and J calls and clone size come straight from that table; D and trimming were deduced from the DNA. The sample records fewer than 200,000 clones, roughly 87% being singletons. About this clone itself: Antigen unknown.

The sequenced material came from PBMCs. This chain links TRBV7-2 with TRBJ2-3; 7 bases agree with TRBD2. This clonotype originated in a man aged 45 to 65 in good health and CMV-seronegative. The CDR3 sequence: CASSLDGRQGDTQYF. In DNA form, the CDR3 reads TGTGCCAGCAGCTTAGACGGGAGGCAAGGAGATACGCAGTATTTT.